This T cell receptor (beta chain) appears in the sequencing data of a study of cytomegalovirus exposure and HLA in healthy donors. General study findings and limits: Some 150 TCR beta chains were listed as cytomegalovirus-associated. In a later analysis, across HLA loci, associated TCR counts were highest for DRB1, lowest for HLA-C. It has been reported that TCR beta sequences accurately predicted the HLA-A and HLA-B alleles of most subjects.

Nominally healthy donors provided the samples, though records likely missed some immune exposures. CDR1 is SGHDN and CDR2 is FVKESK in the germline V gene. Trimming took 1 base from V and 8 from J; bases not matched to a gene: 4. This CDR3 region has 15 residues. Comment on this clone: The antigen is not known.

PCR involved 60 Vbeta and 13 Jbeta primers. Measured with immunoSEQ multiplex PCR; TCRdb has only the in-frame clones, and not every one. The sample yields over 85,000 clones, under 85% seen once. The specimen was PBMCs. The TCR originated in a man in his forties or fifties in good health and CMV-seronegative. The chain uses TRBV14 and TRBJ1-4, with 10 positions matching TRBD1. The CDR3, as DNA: TGTGCCAGCAGCCAAGGGGTGACAGGGGGCGAAAAACTGTTTTTT. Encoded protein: CASSQGVTGGEKLFF.